The next 30 T cell receptor beta chains were all read from a single sample in a study of T cells in women clearing cervical HPV infection. Produced via immunoSEQ multiplex PCR; TCRdb's table is partial and in-frame only. This repertoire includes roughly 20,000 clones. The specimen was blood buffy coat. The receptor set was obtained from a woman aged 18-69 years with a cervical HPV16 infection that either progressed to CIN3+ or cleared (not recorded which).

About this clone: The sequence runs out 3 residues before the end of the CDR3; the remainder is reconstructed from the germline J gene. The rearrangement joins TRBV20-1 to TRBJ2-6; tentative D call: TRBD2 (6 bases). The CDR3 is made up of 17 amino acids. Trimming removed 1 base from V and 0 bases from J, with 13 bases in between. Per the germline V gene, CDR1 is DFQATT and CDR2 is SNEGSKA (reference sequence). CDR3 sequence reads: CSARGLASNSGANVLTF. The DNA read from the CDR3 is TGCAGTGCTAGAGGTCTAGCGAGTAACTCTGGGGCCAACGTC.

Worth noting for this clone: With the read ending 3 residues before the CDR3 end, the germline J gene is used to fill in that end. This chain links TRBV15 with TRBJ1-5, with TRBD1 matching over 9 bases. The length of the CDR3 is 19 residues. Germline CDR1 LNHNV, CDR2 YYDKDF (reference sequence). The trim removed 0 bases at V and 5 bases at J, leaving 14 bases unmatched. CDR3 DNA (partial): TGTGCCACCAGCAGAGATTGGACCCCGGGACAGGGTTTCGATCAGCCC. Amino acids: CATSRDWTPGQGFDQP. The complete CDR3 reads CATSRDWTPGQGFDQPQHF.

Remarks on this clone: The CDR3 goes on 3 residues after the read ends, and that part is filled in from the germline J gene. The V call is TRBV10-3, the J call TRBJ2-5; D might be TRBD1 (6 bases). Germline values: CDR1 ENHRY, CDR2 SYGVKD. Trimming removed 8 bases at V and 3 bases at J, with 19 bases between. This CDR3 is built from 15 residues. CDR3 DNA (partial): TGTGCCATCTCCCCCGGACCACAGGGAGAAGAGACC. Its translation: CAISPGPQGEET. The entire CDR3 is CAISPGPQGEETQYF.

A remark on this clone: The read is 3 residues too short to cover the CDR3 end, so that end is filled in from the germline J gene. The V gene is TRBV20-1, the J gene TRBJ2-3; 7 bases match TRBD2. Per the germline V gene, CDR1 is DFQATT and CDR2 is SNEGSKA (reference sequence). The CDR3 loop spans 13 amino acids. J lost 6 bases, V lost 5 bases, and 8 bases had no gene match. The CDR3 spells CSAWTGGVDTQYF. The sequenced part of the CDR3 DNA is TGCAGTGCTTGGACGGGGGGAGTGGATACG.

With regard to this clone: Read coverage stops 3 residues before the CDR3 terminus; the germline J gene supplies the remainder. The chain is built from TRBV5-1 and TRBJ2-3, with a weak D call TRBD2 (6 bases). This CDR3 contains 12 residues. V was pared by 6 bases and J by 6 bases, with 11 bases between. Germline loops: CDR1 SGHRS, CDR2 YFSETQ. CDR3 DNA, as far as it was read: TGCGCCAGCAAAATGGAGGGGGATACG. Its protein product is CASKMEGDT. The CDR3, in full, reads CASKMEGDTQYF. Full variable domain (remainder filled in from reference TRBV5-1 and TRBJ2-3): KAGVTQTPRYLIKTRGQQVTLSCSPISGHRSVSWYQQTPGQGLQFLFEYFSETQRNKGNFPGRFSGRQFSNSRSEMNVSTLELGDSALYLCASKMEGDTQYFGPGTRLTVL.

Notes on this clone: The CDR3 end falls 3 residues outside the read, so it is completed with the germline J gene. This chain connects TRBV19 to TRBJ2-4; 16 nucleotides agree with TRBD2. The CDR3 spans 18 residues. The germline V gene has CDR1 LNHDA and CDR2 SQIVND (reference sequence). The V and J ends lost 7 bases and 2 bases, in that order; junction bases with no gene match: 8. The covered CDR3 bases are TGTGCCAGTACTGCGGGACTAGCGGGAGGGCCCACCAAAAACATT. Translating gives CASTAGLAGGPTKNI. The whole CDR3 region reads CASTAGLAGGPTKNIQYF.

Note on this clone: Sequencing ends 3 residues short of the CDR3 end; the germline J gene provides the rest. The rearrangement links TRBV15 to TRBJ2-7; the match to TRBD1 covers 8 bases. The CDR3 has 15 residues. CDR1 and CDR2 from the germline V gene are LNHNV and YYDKDF (reference sequence). V dropped 1 base and J dropped 5; count of bases not matched to a gene: 7. The CDR3 is CATSRGWTGMDEQYF. The CDR3 DNA, read in part, is TGTGCCACCAGCAGAGGTTGGACAGGGATGGACGAG.

In regard to this clone: The read comes to an end 3 residues before the CDR3 does, leaving the germline J gene to fill in the end. V and J are TRBV19 and TRBJ2-4, with D tentatively TRBD1 (6 bases). Germline loops: CDR1 LNHDA, CDR2 SQIVND (reference sequence). This CDR3 comprises 14 residues. The DNA read from the CDR3 is TGTGCCAGCAAGAACCACAGGGCAGACTATGGT. Translated, it gives CASKNHRADYG. The complete CDR3 sequence is CASKNHRADYGQYF.

Concerning this clone itself: The read comes to an end 3 residues before the CDR3 does, leaving the germline J gene to fill in the end. The V call is TRBV11-2, the J call TRBJ2-5; 10 nucleotides line up with TRBD1. CDR1 is SGHAT and CDR2 is FQNNGV in the germline V gene. The J segment lost 4 bases and the V segment lost 5 bases, leaving 7 bases of the junction unmatched. The CDR3 runs to 15 residues. CDR3 sequence: CASSLGQGNGETQYF. CDR3 bases read: TGTGCCAGCAGCCTGGGACAGGGGAATGGAGAGACC.

As for this clone: The read ends 3 residues early relative to the CDR3; the germline J gene fills the gap. The chain has TRBV7-2 and TRBJ1-5, with D maybe TRBD1 (6 bases). This CDR3 contains 15 residues. Germline V lookup: CDR1 SGHTA, CDR2 FQGNSA. V was pared by 4 bases and J by 5 bases, with 15 bases between. The part of the CDR3 DNA that was read is TGTGCCAGCAGCTCCATTGACAGGCCTCATCAGCCC. Its protein is CASSSIDRPHQP. The whole CDR3 reads CASSSIDRPHQPQHF.

Turning to this clone: Read data end 3 residues before the CDR3 end; the end is taken from the germline J gene. V usage is TRBV30 and J usage is TRBJ2-5; 8 bases are shared with TRBD1. The CDR3 is 15 amino acids. The V gene end was trimmed by 1 base and the J gene end by 2 bases; junction bases not matched to a gene: 6. The germline V gene encodes CDR1 GTSNPN and CDR2 SVGIG (reference sequence). The CDR3 DNA, read in part, is TGTGCCTGGAGTGCTGACAGGGGAAATCAAGAGACC. Amino acids: CAWSADRGNQET. The whole CDR3 sequence reads CAWSADRGNQETQYF.

In regard to this clone: The CDR3 end falls 3 residues outside the read, so it is completed with the germline J gene. The J gene is TRBJ1-2, the V gene TRBV10-2; tentatively, D is TRBD1 (5 bases). Trimming pared 3 bases from V and 5 bases from J, leaving 19 bases between. Germline values: CDR1 WSHSY, CDR2 SAAADI. This CDR3 spans 16 amino acids. The CDR3 is CASSEVDTLKGYGYTF. The covered CDR3 bases are TGCGCCAGCAGTGAAGTAGACACCCTCAAGGGGTATGGC.

In the case of this clone: The CDR3 end is not reached by the read, which stops 3 residues before it; the germline J gene fills it in. This chain joins TRBV30 and TRBJ2-5; 9 positions match TRBD2. This CDR3 has 15 amino acids. CDR1 GTSNPN and CDR2 SVGIG come from the germline V gene (reference sequence). The junction had 9 bases not matched to a gene; V was cut back by 2 bases and J by 5 bases. CDR3 amino acids: CAWSWNSGSGETQYF. Partial CDR3 DNA: TGTGCCTGGAGTTGGAATAGCGGGAGCGGGGAGACC.

With respect to this clone: Sequencing ends 3 residues short of the CDR3 end; the germline J gene provides the rest. The J gene is TRBJ2-7, the V gene TRBV20-1; weak D call: TRBD1 (5 bases). The CDR3 sequence is 14 residues long. Trimming shortened V by 0 bases and J by 2 bases, and 11 bases separated the two germline ends. Germline V gives CDR1 DFQATT, CDR2 SNEGSKA (reference sequence). The part of the CDR3 DNA that was read is TGCAGTGCTAGAGATTATCAGGGAACCTACGAG. Amino acid sequence: CSARDYQGTYE. The CDR3 reads in full as CSARDYQGTYEQYF.

With respect to this clone: The read ends 3 residues shy of where the CDR3 ends; the end is completed using the germline J gene. The chain employs TRBV19 and TRBJ2-1; the D gene is possibly TRBD1 (6 bases). In germline, CDR1 is LNHDA, CDR2 SQIVND (reference sequence). V was shortened by 6 bases and J by 1 base, with 10 bases between the two germline ends. The CDR3 loop spans 14 amino acids. The sequenced CDR3 bases are TGTGCCAGTAGGGGGACAAATTCCTACAATGAG. This gives the protein CASRGTNSYNE. The full CDR3 reads CASRGTNSYNEQFF.

CDR3 DNA (partial): TGTGCCAGCAGTACAGGGCCCTTTAATTCACCC. Protein product: CASSTGPFNSP. The CDR3 in its entirety is CASSTGPFNSPLHF. The rearrangement uses TRBV28 and TRBJ1-6; D may be TRBD1 (6 bases). The sequenced fragment ends 3 residues before the CDR3 boundary, so the rest is inferred from the germline J gene. The CDR3 covers 14 residues. The V and J ends lost 5 bases and 6 bases respectively, with 11 bases between them. Germline V gene data show CDR1 as MDHEN and CDR2 as SYDVKM.

Regarding this clone: The junction departs from germline at one end; a sequencing error may be responsible. The read gets to within 3 residues of the CDR3 end, and the germline J gene fills in the rest. The V call is TRBV5-6, the J call TRBJ1-2, with D possibly matching TRBD1 (5 bases). This CDR3 has 15 residues. Germline V gene lookup returns CDR1 SGHDT and CDR2 YYEEEE. Incomplete CDR3 DNA: TGTGCCAGCAGATTGGGGAGTCAGGGCTACTATGGC. This translates into CASRLGSQGYYG. The whole CDR3 protein reads CASRLGSQGYYGYTF.

For this clone: The CDR3 end falls 3 residues outside the read, so it is completed with the germline J gene. This chain joins TRBV20-1 and TRBJ2-7, with D unresolved. V was shortened by 6 bases and J by 5 bases, with 20 bases between the two germline ends. Germline CDR1 is DFQATT and CDR2 is SNEGSKA (reference sequence). This CDR3 contains 14 residues. Partial CDR3 DNA: TGCAGTGCAACCTCCATCCCCATCGGTGACGAG. Translating it yields CSATSIPIGDE. The whole CDR3 region reads CSATSIPIGDEQYF.

CDR3 bases read: TGCAGCGTTGAAGAGGACGTGGGGGACAGGGCCCATAATTCACCG. Translating gives CSVEEDVGDRAHNSP. The full CDR3 reads CSVEEDVGDRAHNSPLFF. This chain uses TRBV29-1 with TRBJ2-2; TRBD1 aligns across 9 bases. The read comes to an end 3 residues before the CDR3 does, leaving the germline J gene to fill in the end. CDR1 and CDR2 (germline): SQVTM, ANQGSEA. The CDR3 runs 18 residues.

Note on this clone: Read sequence stops 3 residues before the CDR3 end, and the germline J gene provides the missing end. The V call is TRBV18, the J call TRBJ2-7; D remains unclear. The CDR3 has 14 residues. V was shortened by 4 bases and J by 0 bases, with 10 bases between the two germline ends. Looked up from germline, CDR1 is KGHSH and CDR2 is LQKENI. This CDR3 is CASSRLQSSYEQYF. The sequenced part of the CDR3 DNA is TGTGCCAGCTCACGGCTACAGAGCTCCTACGAG. The full variable domain, rest sourced from reference TRBV18 and TRBJ2-7, is NAGVMQNPRHLVRRRGQEARLRCSPMKGHSHVYWYRQLPEEGLKFMVYLQKENIIDESGMPKERFSAEFPKEGPSILRIQQVVRGDSAAYFCASSRLQSSYEQYFGPGTRLTVT.

As for this clone: The missing CDR3 end, 3 residues past where the read stops, is filled in from the germline J gene. The chain has TRBV19 and TRBJ1-5, with D perhaps matching TRBD1 (6 bases). Germline V CDR1 and CDR2: LNHDA, SQIVND (reference sequence). The CDR3 consists of 16 residues. Trimming removed 2 bases from V and 0 bases from J, with 11 bases in between. The CDR3 DNA, read in part, is TGTGCCAGTAGTATAAGTTGGGGGCCTAGCAATCAGCCC. This gives the protein CASSISWGPSNQP. The whole CDR3 protein reads CASSISWGPSNQPQHF.

Notes on this clone: Sequencing ends 3 residues short of the CDR3 end; the germline J gene provides the rest. V usage is TRBV30 and J usage is TRBJ2-3; 7 nucleotides match TRBD2. Germline V gene lookup returns CDR1 GTSNPN and CDR2 SVGIG (reference sequence). V trimming: 1 base; J trimming: 2 bases; junction bases outside the gene matches: 6. There are 15 residues in the CDR3. This CDR3 is CAWSAELANTDTQYF. The sequenced part of the CDR3 DNA is TGTGCCTGGAGTGCAGAACTAGCGAACACAGATACG.

As regards this clone: Read data end 3 residues before the CDR3 end; the end is taken from the germline J gene. V is TRBV14 and J is TRBJ1-4, with D perhaps TRBD1 (6 bases). Germline CDR1 is SGHDN and CDR2 is FVKESK. Trimming removed 0 bases at V and 3 bases at J, with 11 bases between. The CDR3 loop spans 16 amino acids. The CDR3 protein is CASSQDRTGPNEKLFF. The CDR3 DNA, read in part, is TGTGCCAGCAGCCAAGATAGAACAGGGCCTAATGAAAAA.

Points on this clone: The CDR3 end is not reached by the read, which stops 3 residues before it; the germline J gene fills it in. The V call is TRBV11-2, the J call TRBJ1-4; TRBD1 might be the D (5 bases). In germline, CDR1 is SGHAT, CDR2 FQNNGV. V lost 0 bases and J lost 8, with 13 bases in between. The CDR3 runs to 15 residues. The covered CDR3 bases are TGTGCCAGCAGCTTAGACGACAGTTCGGGAGAAAAA. As protein: CASSLDDSSGEK. The entire CDR3 is CASSLDDSSGEKLFF.

Regarding this clone: The CDR3 goes on 3 residues after the read ends, and that part is filled in from the germline J gene. The genes are TRBV14 and TRBJ2-1; 12 nucleotides match TRBD2. The germline V gene has CDR1 SGHDN and CDR2 FVKESK. The V gene end was trimmed by 5 bases and the J gene end by 6 bases; junction bases not matched to a gene: 5. This CDR3 has 15 residues. The CDR3 protein is CASSGTSGGFNEQFF. The covered CDR3 bases are TGTGCCAGCAGCGGAACTAGCGGGGGGTTCAATGAG.

As regards this clone: The read finishes 3 residues shy of the CDR3 end, and the germline J gene is used to complete it. The gene calls are TRBV5-6 and TRBJ2-7; 9 bases agree with TRBD2. V lost 3 bases to trimming and J lost 3 bases; unmatched junction nucleotides: 7. In germline, CDR1 is SGHDT, CDR2 YYEEEE. This CDR3 contains 15 residues. CDR3 bases read: TGTGCCAGCAGCTCCCCCGGGACTAGCCGCTACGAG. Its protein product is CASSSPGTSRYE. The entire CDR3 protein is CASSSPGTSRYEQYF.

Concerning this clone: The observed sequence ends 3 residues before the CDR3 terminus, with the missing tail filled in from the germline J gene. The chain joins TRBV20-1 to TRBJ2-7, with 8 bases identical to TRBD1. Trimming took 0 bases from V and 3 from J; bases not matched to a gene: 4. Germline-derived CDR1 and CDR2 are DFQATT and SNEGSKA (reference sequence). The CDR3 is 14 amino acids. The DNA read from the CDR3 is TGCAGTGCTAGAGAGGGACAGGCTAACTACGAG. It translates to CSAREGQANYE. The full CDR3 sequence reads CSAREGQANYEQYF.

CDR3: CASSDTFPNTGELFF. The DNA read from the CDR3 is TGTGCCAGCAGTGACACATTCCCCAACACCGGGGAG. This chain joins TRBV6-1 and TRBJ2-2, with no clear D. The CDR3 end is not reached by the read, which stops 3 residues before it; the germline J gene fills it in. Trimming took 3 bases from V and 2 from J, leaving 10 bases between them. The CDR3 runs 15 residues. Germline CDR1 is MNHNS and CDR2 is SASEGT.

Turning to this clone: The CDR3 end is not reached by the read, which stops 3 residues before it; the germline J gene fills it in. The chain uses TRBV2 and TRBJ1-2, with 9 bases identical to TRBD1. Germline CDR1 and CDR2: SNHLY and FYNNEI. V trimming: 7 bases; J trimming: 2 bases; junction bases outside the gene matches: 8. This CDR3 is 15 amino acids long. CDR3 DNA, as far as it was read: TGTGCCAGCACTAAGGGACAGGGTGGAAACTATGGC. Translation: CASTKGQGGNYG. The complete CDR3 reads CASTKGQGGNYGYTF.

Details on this clone: The CDR3 end is not reached by the read, which stops 3 residues before it; the germline J gene fills it in. The chain links TRBV5-1 to TRBJ2-1, with 12 bases aligning to TRBD2. V was pared by 4 bases and J by 7 bases, with 9 bases of the junction left unmatched. Germline V gives CDR1 SGHRS, CDR2 YFSETQ. The CDR3 runs to 16 residues. The chain's CDR3 is CASSPLAGGPLNEQFF. CDR3 DNA, as far as it was read: TGCGCCAGCAGCCCCCTAGCGGGAGGGCCCCTGAATGAG. The variable domain in full, completed from reference TRBV5-1 and TRBJ2-1, reads KAGVTQTPRYLIKTRGQQVTLSCSPISGHRSVSWYQQTPGQGLQFLFEYFSETQRNKGNFPGRFSGRQFSNSRSEMNVSTLELGDSALYLCASSPLAGGPLNEQFFGPGTRLTVL.